The TCR beta chain described here comes from a study of blood T cells in healthy people across ages. Peripheral blood from each donor was collected in a volume of roughly 9.2 milliliters. A second 7 to 11 cycle PCR used barcoded and J-beta primers. MiXCR was run by TCRdb on the 5' RACE reads, yielding one entry per CDR3 protein. The table includes 800,000 or so distinct CDR3 sequences, around 25% detected once. This clonotype was seen only a few times. The germline CDR1 and CDR2 sequences are LGHNA and YSLEER. The CDR3 sequence is 17 residues long. V was clipped by 3 bases and J by 8 bases, with 22 bases between them. In addition, the sample was reused for a study of T cells of mothers and their children. That source adds: Every mother produced more than 10 million TCR beta CDR3 reads, whereas every child provided 2.5 million to 3.5 million. The output of TCR recombination is shaped by thymic selection similarly in related and unrelated pairs.

The chain couples TRBV4-3 to TRBJ1-4; D ambiguous. Sequencing was done on a sample of blood. This clonotype originated in a boy aged 5-17 years in good health. The CDR3 protein is CASSQESGPLSTEKLFF. The CDR3 nucleotides are TGCGCCAGCAGCCAGGAATCAGGACCCCTATCGACGGAAAAACTGTTTTTT.